The source of this TCR beta chain is a study of T cells in Graves' hyperthyroidism and ophthalmopathy. TCR beta CDR3 region amplification was performed from RNA transcripts. The study used the HTBI primer set for a first-round RT-PCR of the TCR CDR3. MiXCR, applied by TCRdb to the multiplex PCR reads, yields one record per CDR3 protein. The sample consists of some 570,000 distinct CDR3 sequences, over 12% of them appearing once. Whole-study results and caveats: Most clonotypes expanded in thyroid above 0.001 were likewise present in blood.

This clonotype was counted many times. As yet, its antigen is unknown. Germline V gene sequence: CDR1 KGHSH, CDR2 LQKENI. The CDR3 loop spans 12 amino acids. The V and J ends lost 6 bases and 6 bases respectively, with 10 bases between them. The source material was blood. J is TRBJ2-3 and V is TRBV18; D uncertain. The origin of this receptor is a young woman with Graves' ophthalmopathy. The CDR3 nucleotides are TGTGCCAGCTCCCTCCCCGGGGATACGCAGTATTTT. It specifies CASSLPGDTQYF. Together with reference TRBV18 and TRBJ2-3, the CDR3 gives the full variable domain: NAGVMQNPRHLVRRRGQEARLRCSPMKGHSHVYWYRQLPEEGLKFMVYLQKENIIDESGMPKERFSAEFPKEGPSILRIQQVVRGDSAAYFCASSLPGDTQYFGPGTRLTVL.